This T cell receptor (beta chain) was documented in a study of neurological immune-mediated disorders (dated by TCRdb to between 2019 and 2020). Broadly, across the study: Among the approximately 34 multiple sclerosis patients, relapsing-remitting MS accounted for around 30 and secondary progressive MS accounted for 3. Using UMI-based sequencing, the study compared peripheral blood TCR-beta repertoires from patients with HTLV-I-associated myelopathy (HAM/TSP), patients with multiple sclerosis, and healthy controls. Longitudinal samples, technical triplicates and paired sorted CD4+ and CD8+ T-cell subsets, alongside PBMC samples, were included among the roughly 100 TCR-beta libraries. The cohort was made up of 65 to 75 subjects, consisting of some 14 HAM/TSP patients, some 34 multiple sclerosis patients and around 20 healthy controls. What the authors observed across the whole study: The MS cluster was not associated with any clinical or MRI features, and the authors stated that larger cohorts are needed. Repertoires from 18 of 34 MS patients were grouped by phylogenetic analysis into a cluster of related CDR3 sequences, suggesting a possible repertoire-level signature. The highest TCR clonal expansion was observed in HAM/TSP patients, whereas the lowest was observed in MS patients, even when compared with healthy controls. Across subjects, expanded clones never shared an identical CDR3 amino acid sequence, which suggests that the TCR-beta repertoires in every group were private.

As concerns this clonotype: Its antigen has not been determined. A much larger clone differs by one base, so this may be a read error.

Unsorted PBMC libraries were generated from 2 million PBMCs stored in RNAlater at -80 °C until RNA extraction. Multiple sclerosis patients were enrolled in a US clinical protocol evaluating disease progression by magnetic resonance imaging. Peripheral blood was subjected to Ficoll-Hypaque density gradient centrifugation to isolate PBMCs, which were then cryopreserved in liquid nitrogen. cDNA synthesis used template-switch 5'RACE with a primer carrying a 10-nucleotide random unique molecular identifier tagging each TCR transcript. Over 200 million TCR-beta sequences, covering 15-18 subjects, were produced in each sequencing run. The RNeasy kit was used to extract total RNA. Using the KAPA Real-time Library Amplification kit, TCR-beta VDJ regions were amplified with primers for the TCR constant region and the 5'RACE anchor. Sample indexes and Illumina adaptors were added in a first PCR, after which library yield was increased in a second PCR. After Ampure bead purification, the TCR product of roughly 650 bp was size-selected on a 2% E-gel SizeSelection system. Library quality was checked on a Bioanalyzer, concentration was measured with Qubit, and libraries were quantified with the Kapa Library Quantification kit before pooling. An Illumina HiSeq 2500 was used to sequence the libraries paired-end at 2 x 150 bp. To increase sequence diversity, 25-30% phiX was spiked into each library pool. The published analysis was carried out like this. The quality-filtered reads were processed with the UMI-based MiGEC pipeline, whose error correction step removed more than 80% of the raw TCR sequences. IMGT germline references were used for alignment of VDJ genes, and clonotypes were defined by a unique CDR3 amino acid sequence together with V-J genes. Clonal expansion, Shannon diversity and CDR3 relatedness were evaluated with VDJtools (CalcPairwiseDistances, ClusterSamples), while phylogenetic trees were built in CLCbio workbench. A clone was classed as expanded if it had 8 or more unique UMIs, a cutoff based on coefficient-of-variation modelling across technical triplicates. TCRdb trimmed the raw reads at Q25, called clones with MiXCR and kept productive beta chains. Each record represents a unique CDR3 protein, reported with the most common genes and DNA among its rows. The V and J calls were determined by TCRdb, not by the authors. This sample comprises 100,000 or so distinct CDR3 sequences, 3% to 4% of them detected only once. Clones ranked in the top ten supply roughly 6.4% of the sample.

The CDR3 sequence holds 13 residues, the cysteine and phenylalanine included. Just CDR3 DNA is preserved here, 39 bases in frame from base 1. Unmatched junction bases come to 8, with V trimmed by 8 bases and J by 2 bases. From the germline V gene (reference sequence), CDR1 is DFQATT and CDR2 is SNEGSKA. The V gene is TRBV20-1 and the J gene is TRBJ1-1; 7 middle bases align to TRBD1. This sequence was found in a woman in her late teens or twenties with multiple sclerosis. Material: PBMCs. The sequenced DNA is TGCAGTACTTTTCCAGGGGGAAACACTGAAGCTTTCTTT. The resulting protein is CSTFPGGNTEAFF.